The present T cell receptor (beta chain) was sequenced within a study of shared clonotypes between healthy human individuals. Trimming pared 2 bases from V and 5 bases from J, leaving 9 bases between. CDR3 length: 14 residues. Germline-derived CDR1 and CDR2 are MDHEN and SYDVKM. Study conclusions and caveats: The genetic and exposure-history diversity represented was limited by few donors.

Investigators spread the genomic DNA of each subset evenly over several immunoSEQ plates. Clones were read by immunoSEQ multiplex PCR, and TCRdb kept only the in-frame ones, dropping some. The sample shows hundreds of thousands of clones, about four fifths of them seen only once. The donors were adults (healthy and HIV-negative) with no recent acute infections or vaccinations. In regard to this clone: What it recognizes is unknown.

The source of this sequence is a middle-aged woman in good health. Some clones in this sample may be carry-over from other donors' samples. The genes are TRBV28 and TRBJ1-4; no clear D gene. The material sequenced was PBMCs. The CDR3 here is CASSLGKGNEKLFF. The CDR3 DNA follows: TGTGCCAGCAGTTTAGGGAAAGGGAATGAAAAACTGTTTTTT.